The rows below give T cell receptor beta chains drawn from one sample of a study of T cells in Graves' hyperthyroidism and ophthalmopathy. A single record per CDR3 protein comes from TCRdb applying MiXCR to the multiplex PCR reads. The table records some 580,000 distinct CDR3 sequences, more than 15% of them present only once. The sample was blood. These TCRs come from a woman aged 40-49 years with Graves' ophthalmopathy. Each CDR3 is given with its conserved first and last residue. The D gene is left open where the match is weak. Clone size, where shown, is once, few, many, or a class for clones that have expanded.

j_call v_call cdr3_length clone_size d_call cdr3_nt cdr3_aa
TRBJ1-6 TRBV28 15 few TRBD1 TGTGCCAGCAGAATTGGACAGGGTTTCGCTTCACCCCTCCACTTT CASRIGQGFASPLHF
TRBJ1-1 TRBV15 15 - - TGTGCCACCAGCAGAGATTGGGGGGGGAACTCTGAAGCTTTCTTT CATSRDWGGNSEAFF
TRBJ2-3 TRBV5-4 16 many TRBD2 TGTGCCAGCAGCTTAGCCCTAGCGGGGGGCACAGATACGCAGTATTTT CASSLALAGGTDTQYF
TRBJ1-1 TRBV10-2 13 many - TGCGCCAGCAGGGTAATGATGAACACTGAAGCTTTCTTT CASRVMMNTEAFF
TRBJ2-3 TRBV20-1 13 few TRBD1 TGCAGTGCTAGGACAGGGGGGCCAGATACGCAGTATTTT CSARTGGPDTQYF
TRBJ2-7 TRBV5-1 17 - TRBD2 TGCGCCAGCAGCGGACTAGCGGGAGGGCCGGGGGGTAACGAGCAGTACTTC CASSGLAGGPGGNEQYF
TRBJ1-2 TRBV2 14 many - TGTGCCAGCAGTGAATTTTCAGGGGACGATGGCTACACCTTC CASSEFSGDDGYTF
TRBJ2-1 TRBV12-3/TRBV12-4 13 few - TGTGCCAGCAGTTTCCCCGACCAGGAGGAGCAGTTCTTC CASSFPDQEEQFF
TRBJ1-5 TRBV10-1 17 - - TGCGCCAGCAGTAACGGTGAAGGACGGCGGGGCAATCAGCCCCAGCATTTT CASSNGEGRRGNQPQHF
TRBJ2-3 TRBV20-1 18 - TRBD2 TGCAGTGCTAGTCCTGCGGGAGGGCCTGTGTTCGGCACAGATACGCAGTATTTT CSASPAGGPVFGTDTQYF